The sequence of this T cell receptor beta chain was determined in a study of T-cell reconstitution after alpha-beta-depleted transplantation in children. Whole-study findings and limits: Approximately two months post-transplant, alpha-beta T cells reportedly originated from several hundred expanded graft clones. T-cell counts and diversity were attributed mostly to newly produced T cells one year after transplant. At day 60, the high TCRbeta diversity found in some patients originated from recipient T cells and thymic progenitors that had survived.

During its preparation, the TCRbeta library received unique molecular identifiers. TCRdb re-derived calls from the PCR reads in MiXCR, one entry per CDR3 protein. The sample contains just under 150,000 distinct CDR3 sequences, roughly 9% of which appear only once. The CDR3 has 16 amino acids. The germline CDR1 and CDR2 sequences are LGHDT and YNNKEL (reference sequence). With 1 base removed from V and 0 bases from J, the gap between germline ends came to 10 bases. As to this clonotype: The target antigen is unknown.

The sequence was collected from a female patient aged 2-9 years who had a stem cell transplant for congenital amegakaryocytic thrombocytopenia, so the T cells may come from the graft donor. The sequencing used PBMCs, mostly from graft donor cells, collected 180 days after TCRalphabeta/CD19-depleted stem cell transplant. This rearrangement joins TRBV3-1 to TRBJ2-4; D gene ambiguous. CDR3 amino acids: CASSQGILLAKNIQYF. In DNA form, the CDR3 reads TGTGCCAGCAGCCAAGGAATCCTGCTAGCCAAAAACATTCAGTACTTC. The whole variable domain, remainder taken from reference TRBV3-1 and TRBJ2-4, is DTAVSQTPKYLVTQMGNDKSIKCEQNLGHDTMYWYKQDSKKFLKIMFSYNNKELIINETVPNRFSPKSPDKAHLNLHINSLELGDSAVYFCASSQGILLAKNIQYFGAGTRLSVL.